These 26 T cell receptor beta chains came from one sample sequenced in a study of cytomegalovirus exposure and HLA in healthy donors. The PCR used 60 Vbeta and 13 Jbeta primers. The table came from immunoSEQ multiplex PCR; TCRdb's copy has only in-frame clones and leaves some out. Altogether 100,000 or so clones are present, roughly 83% being singletons, with the ten largest covering 2.1%. Sequencing was performed on PBMCs. These receptors all come from a man aged 18 to 30 in good health and CMV-seronegative.

The rearrangement joins TRBV7-2 to TRBJ1-5, with D perhaps matching TRBD1 (6 bases). V shed 4 bases and J shed 2 bases, with 9 bases lying between them. Germline values: CDR1 SGHTA, CDR2 FQGNSA. This CDR3 spans 14 amino acids. CDR3 nucleotide sequence: TGTGCCAGCAGCTATCACAGGGGCAATCAGCCCCAGCATTTT. Protein: CASSYHRGNQPQHF.

CDR3 residues: CASSYAQGGGTEAFF. The DNA of the CDR3 is TGTGCCAGCAGCTACGCACAGGGCGGTGGGACTGAAGCTTTCTTT. V usage is TRBV7-9 and J usage is TRBJ1-1; the D gene is possibly TRBD1 (6 bases). The V and J ends lost 4 bases and 5 bases respectively, with 17 bases between them. The CDR3 runs to 15 residues. Germline V CDR1 and CDR2: SEHNR, FQNEAQ (reference sequence).

This clone was detected once. The chain combines TRBV6-5 with TRBJ2-7; possible D gene TRBD2, 5 bases. CDR1 is MNHEY, CDR2 SVGAGI, per germline. The CDR3 is 15 amino acids. Trimming left V 0 bases short and J 2 bases short, with 11 bases between. The DNA for the CDR3 is TGTGCCAGCAGTTACTCTGGGCTAGCCGCCTACGAGCAGTACTTC. It translates to CASSYSGLAAYEQYF.

V is TRBV7-3 and J is TRBJ2-5; D might be TRBD1 (5 bases). This CDR3 is built from 11 residues. V lost 6 bases and J lost 5, with 7 bases in between. The germline CDR1 and CDR2 sequences are SGHTA and FQGTGA. This CDR3 is CASRGVETQYF. The CDR3 DNA reads as TGTGCCAGCAGAGGGGTCGAGACCCAGTACTTC.

In this sample, this clone turned up once. The chain recombines TRBV5-1 with TRBJ2-7, with 10 bases identical to TRBD2. The CDR3 consists of 16 residues. Germline V gene lookup returns CDR1 SGHRS and CDR2 YFSETQ. V dropped 4 bases and J dropped 4; count of bases not matched to a gene: 11. CDR3 sequence: CASSRDPSGSSYEQYF. CDR3 nucleotides: TGCGCCAGCAGCCGGGACCCTAGCGGGAGTTCTTACGAGCAGTACTTC.

The chain recombines TRBV7-2 with TRBJ1-6; D is undetermined. The CDR3 covers 16 residues. V was pared by 2 bases and J by 10 bases, with 18 bases between. In germline, CDR1 is SGHTA, CDR2 FQGNSA. The CDR3 region is CASSLFSVTAGSPLHF. The CDR3 nucleotides are TGTGCCAGCAGCTTATTTTCTGTCACCGCCGGGTCACCCCTCCACTTT.

The J gene is TRBJ2-1, the V gene TRBV5-1, with D maybe TRBD2 (6 bases). Trimming shortened V by 4 bases and J by 0 bases, and 14 bases separated the two germline ends. The germline V gene has CDR1 SGHRS and CDR2 YFSETQ. The CDR3 spans 16 residues. Here the CDR3 reads CASSLPLGGSYNEQFF. CDR3 bases: TGCGCCAGCAGCCTACCGCTCGGGGGCTCCTACAATGAGCAGTTCTTC.

The rearrangement links TRBV29-1 to TRBJ2-5, with 9 bases fitting TRBD2. CDR1 SQVTM and CDR2 ANQGSEA come from the germline V gene. The CDR3 totals 15 residues. Germline trimming cut 6 bases from V and 5 bases from J; bases unmatched to any gene: 13. CDR3 residues: CSVRVAGGIGETQYF. CDR3 DNA: TGCAGCGTCCGGGTGGCGGGAGGGATCGGGGAGACCCAGTACTTC.

This rearrangement joins TRBV19 to TRBJ2-7; 8 bases map to TRBD1. V shed 4 bases, J shed 4 bases, and the junction held 6 bases outside the gene matches. The CDR3 runs 14 residues. CDR1 and CDR2 (germline): LNHDA, SQIVND (reference sequence). CDR3 DNA: TGTGCCAGTAGTAGGGACAGGATCGGGTACGAGCAGTACTTC. Its protein is CASSRDRIGYEQYF.

The rearrangement uses TRBV7-9 and TRBJ2-1, with a possible D match to TRBD1 (8 bases). Germline V lookup: CDR1 SEHNR, CDR2 FQNEAQ (reference sequence). The germline V and J ends were trimmed by 2 bases and 10 bases, with 27 bases remaining between them. This CDR3 region has 18 residues. The CDR3 loop reads CASSLPGGQAERQGEQFF. CDR3 nucleotides: TGTGCCAGCAGCTTACCGGGGGGACAGGCGGAAAGGCAGGGCGAGCAGTTCTTC.

The J gene is TRBJ1-1, the V gene TRBV7-9; D call uncertain. The CDR3 is made up of 16 amino acids. The germline V gene has CDR1 SEHNR and CDR2 FQNEAQ (reference sequence). V shed 5 bases and J shed 1 base, with 17 bases lying between them. The CDR3 coding sequence is TGTGCCAGCAGCCCAAGGCAGCTGACACGGAACACTGAAGCTTTCTTT. This codes for CASSPRQLTRNTEAFF.

J is TRBJ2-5 and V is TRBV6-5; the match to TRBD1 covers 7 bases. The germline V gene encodes CDR1 MNHEY and CDR2 SVGAGI. With V trimmed by 6 bases and J by 4 bases, 5 bases remained unmatched. The CDR3 covers 13 residues. CDR3 in amino acids: CASRETGRETQYF. The CDR3 DNA sequence: TGTGCCAGCAGAGAGACAGGGAGAGAGACCCAGTACTTC.

This chain links TRBV30 with TRBJ2-1; 11 positions match TRBD2. The V and J ends lost 4 bases and 6 bases, in that order; junction bases with no gene match: 5. CDR1 and CDR2 (germline): GTSNPN, SVGIG (reference sequence). CDR3 size: 14 residues. As DNA, the CDR3 is TGTGCCTGGACCCACCTAGCGGGAGGCAATGAGCAGTTCTTC. Residues: CAWTHLAGGNEQFF.

The V gene is TRBV27, the J gene TRBJ1-1; perhaps TRBD1 as D (6 bases). CDR1 is MNHEY and CDR2 is SMNVEV in the germline V gene (reference sequence). The CDR3 is made up of 13 amino acids. V was shortened by 5 bases and J by 2 bases, with 9 bases between the two germline ends. CDR3: CASSVTGNTEAFF. In DNA, the CDR3 is TGTGCCAGCAGTGTGACAGGCAACACTGAAGCTTTCTTT.

Turning to this clone: The same CDR3 also results from other DNA sequences found in this sample. This chain links TRBV28 with TRBJ2-5, with D unresolved. The V gene's germline CDR1 is MDHEN and CDR2 SYDVKM. V was shortened by 3 bases and J by 4 bases, with 3 bases between the two germline ends. The CDR3 totals 11 residues. In DNA form, the CDR3 reads TGTGCCAGCAGTTTGAGAGAGACCCAGTACTTC. It translates to CASSLRETQYF. Complete variable domain (other parts from reference TRBV28 and TRBJ2-5): DVKVTQSSRYLVKRTGEKVFLECVQDMDHENMFWYRQDPGLGLRLIYFSYDVKMKEKGDIPEGYSVSREKKERFSLILESASTNQTSMYLCASSLRETQYFGPGTRLLVL.

This clone was observed a few times. V gene TRBV5-4 combines with J gene TRBJ1-1; TRBD1 matches 9 bases. The CDR3 contains 15 residues. Germline CDR1 is SGHNT and CDR2 is YYREEE (reference sequence). Germline trimming cut 4 bases from V and 8 bases from J; bases unmatched to any gene: 12. The CDR3 DNA reads as TGTGCCAGCAGCCCGTGGACAGGGGCCACCGGGGAAGCTTTCTTT. It translates to CASSPWTGATGEAFF.

The CDR3 loop reads CASMTDRGTQYF. CDR3 sequence (DNA): TGTGCCAGTATGACTGATAGGGGGACCCAGTACTTC. The J gene is TRBJ2-5, the V gene TRBV19; D may be TRBD1 (5 bases). The germline V and J ends were trimmed by 7 bases and 7 bases, with 13 bases remaining between them. Germline CDR1 LNHDA, CDR2 SQIVND (reference sequence). The CDR3 covers 12 residues.

This clone came up a few times. The rearrangement joins TRBV9 to TRBJ2-2; possibly TRBD1 for D (6 bases). The CDR3 covers 16 residues. The V end lost 0 bases, the J end lost 7 bases, and 16 bases lay between the germline ends. Germline V gene sequence: CDR1 SGDLS, CDR2 YYNGEE. CDR3 region: CASSVDRALLNGELFF. The CDR3 coding sequence is TGTGCCAGCAGCGTAGACAGGGCGCTGCTCAACGGGGAGCTGTTTTTT. Complete variable domain (other parts from reference TRBV9 and TRBJ2-2): DSGVTQTPKHLITATGQRVTLRCSPRSGDLSVYWYQQSLDQGLQFLIQYYNGEERAKGNILERFSAQQFPDLHSELNLSSLELGDSALYFCASSVDRALLNGELFFGEGSRLTVL.

The chain couples TRBV7-6 to TRBJ2-5, with 15 bases lining up with TRBD2. CDR3 length: 17 amino acids. J lost 4 bases, V lost 5 bases, and 8 bases had no gene match. The germline gives CDR1 SGHVS, CDR2 FNYEAQ. In DNA form, the CDR3 reads TGTGCCAGCAGCCCGCCAGGACTAGCGGGAGGGTTAGAGACCCAGTACTTC. This translates into CASSPPGLAGGLETQYF.

V gene TRBV25-1 combines with J gene TRBJ1-2; D uncertain. Trimming pared 2 bases from V and 3 bases from J, leaving 10 bases between. Germline values: CDR1 MGHDK, CDR2 SYGVNS. There are 14 residues in the CDR3. The CDR3 DNA sequence: TGTGCCAGCAGTGAAGTCGGTGACTACTATGGCTACACCTTC. Its translation: CASSEVGDYYGYTF.

J is TRBJ2-3 and V is TRBV27; 10 positions match TRBD2. Germline V gives CDR1 MNHEY, CDR2 SMNVEV (reference sequence). The CDR3 is made up of 18 amino acids. The J segment lost 2 bases and the V segment lost 1 base, leaving 9 bases of the junction unmatched. CDR3 sequence reads: CASSLWATSGISTDTQYF. CDR3 nucleotide sequence: TGTGCCAGCAGTTTATGGGCCACTAGCGGGATTTCCACAGATACGCAGTATTTT.

In its sample, this clone was seen a few times. The chain joins TRBV28 to TRBJ1-1; maybe TRBD1 (5 bases). CDR1 MDHEN and CDR2 SYDVKM come from the germline V gene. Trimming took off 5 bases at V and 10 bases at J, with 20 bases between the two ends. The CDR3 totals 14 residues. CDR3 sequence (DNA): TGTGCCAGCAGTCATAGGGGATTGGGGCGTATAGCTTTCTTT. Translating gives CASSHRGLGRIAFF.

This clone was found a few times. The chain uses TRBV5-4 and TRBJ1-2; D is unresolved. CDR1 is SGHNT and CDR2 is YYREEE in the germline V gene (reference sequence). The V and J ends lost 0 bases and 8 bases respectively, with 8 bases between them. The CDR3 runs to 12 residues. CDR3 DNA sequence: TGTGCCAGCAGCTTGGGAGGGTACGGCTACACCTTC. Translating gives CASSLGGYGYTF.

This chain joins TRBV5-1 and TRBJ1-1; possible D gene TRBD1, 6 bases. The germline gives CDR1 SGHRS, CDR2 YFSETQ. The CDR3 sequence is 14 residues long. Trimming took off 2 bases at V and 6 bases at J, with 14 bases between the two ends. CDR3 bases: TGCGCCAGCAGCTTTAGTACAGGGTACGCTGAAGCTTTCTTT. Encoded protein: CASSFSTGYAEAFF.

This clone has just a few counts. The chain combines TRBV19 with TRBJ1-1, with 9 bases matching TRBD1. The CDR3 sequence is 19 residues long. The trim removed 5 bases at V and 4 bases at J, leaving 20 bases unmatched. Looked up from germline, CDR1 is LNHDA and CDR2 is SQIVND (reference sequence). CDR3: CASSAPGTGTRRGGTEAFF. The CDR3 nucleotides read TGTGCCAGTAGTGCACCCGGGACAGGGACCCGAAGAGGAGGCACTGAAGCTTTCTTT.

The V call is TRBV19, the J call TRBJ1-2, with D possibly TRBD1 on 5 matching bases. The CDR3 contains 14 residues. V lost 3 bases, J lost 6 bases, and 14 bases lay in between. Germline V CDR1 and CDR2: LNHDA, SQIVND (reference sequence). The CDR3 coding sequence is TGTGCCAGTAGTATGGGGCCGACCCAGGATGGCTACACCTTC. This gives the protein CASSMGPTQDGYTF.